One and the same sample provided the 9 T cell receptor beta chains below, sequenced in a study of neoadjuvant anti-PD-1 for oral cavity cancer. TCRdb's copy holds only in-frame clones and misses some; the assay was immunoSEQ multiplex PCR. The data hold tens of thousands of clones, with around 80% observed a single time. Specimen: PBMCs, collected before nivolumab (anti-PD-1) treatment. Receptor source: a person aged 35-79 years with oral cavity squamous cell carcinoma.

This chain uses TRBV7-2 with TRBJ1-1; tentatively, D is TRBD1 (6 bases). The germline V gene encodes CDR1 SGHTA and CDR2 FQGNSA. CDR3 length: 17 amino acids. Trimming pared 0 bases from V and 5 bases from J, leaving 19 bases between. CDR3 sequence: CASSLARPGGRGTEAFF. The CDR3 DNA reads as TGTGCCAGCAGCTTAGCGCGGCCCGGGGGGCGAGGGACTGAAGCTTTCTTT.

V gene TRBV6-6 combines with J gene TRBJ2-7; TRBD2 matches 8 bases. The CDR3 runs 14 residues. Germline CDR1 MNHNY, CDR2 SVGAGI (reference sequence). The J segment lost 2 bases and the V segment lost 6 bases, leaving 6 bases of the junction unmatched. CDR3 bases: TGTGCCAGCAGGTCAGCGGGAGTTCCCTACGAGCAGTACTTC. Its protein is CASRSAGVPYEQYF.

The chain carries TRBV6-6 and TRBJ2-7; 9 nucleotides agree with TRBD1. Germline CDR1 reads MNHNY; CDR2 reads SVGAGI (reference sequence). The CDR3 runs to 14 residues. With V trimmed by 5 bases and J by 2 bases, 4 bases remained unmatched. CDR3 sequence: CASSPGQGTYEQYF. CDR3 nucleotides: TGTGCCAGCAGTCCGGGACAGGGTACCTACGAGCAGTACTTC.

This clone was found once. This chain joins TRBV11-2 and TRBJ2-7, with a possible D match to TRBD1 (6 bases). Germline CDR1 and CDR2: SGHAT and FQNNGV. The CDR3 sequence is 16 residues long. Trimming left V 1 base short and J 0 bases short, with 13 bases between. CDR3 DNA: TGTGCCAGCAGCTTAGCCCGGACAGAAGGCTCCTACGAGCAGTACTTC. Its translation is CASSLARTEGSYEQYF.

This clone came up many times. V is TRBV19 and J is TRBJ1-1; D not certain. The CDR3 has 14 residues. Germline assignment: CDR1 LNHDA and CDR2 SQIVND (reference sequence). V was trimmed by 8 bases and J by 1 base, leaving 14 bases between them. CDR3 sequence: CASLGGRENTEAFF. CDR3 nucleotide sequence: TGTGCCAGTTTAGGTGGCAGAGAGAACACTGAAGCTTTCTTT.

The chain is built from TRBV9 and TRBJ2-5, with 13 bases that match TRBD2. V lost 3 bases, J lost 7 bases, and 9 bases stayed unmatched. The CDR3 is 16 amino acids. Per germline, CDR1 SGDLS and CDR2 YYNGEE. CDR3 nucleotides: TGTGCCAGCAGCGCCTCGGGACTAGCGGGGTCAGGGACCCAGTACTTC. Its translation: CASSASGLAGSGTQYF.

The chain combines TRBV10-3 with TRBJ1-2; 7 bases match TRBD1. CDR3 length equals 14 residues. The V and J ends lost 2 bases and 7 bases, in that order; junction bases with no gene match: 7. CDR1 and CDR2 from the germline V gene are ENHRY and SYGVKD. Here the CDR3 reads CAISEAQGGSGYTF. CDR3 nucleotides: TGTGCCATCAGTGAGGCCCAAGGGGGCTCTGGCTACACCTTC.

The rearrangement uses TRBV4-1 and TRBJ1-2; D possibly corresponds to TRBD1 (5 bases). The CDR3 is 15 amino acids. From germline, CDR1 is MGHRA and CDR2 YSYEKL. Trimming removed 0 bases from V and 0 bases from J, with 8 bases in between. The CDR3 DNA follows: TGCGCCAGCAGCCAAGAATTGGGGCCTAACTATGGCTACACCTTC. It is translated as CASSQELGPNYGYTF.

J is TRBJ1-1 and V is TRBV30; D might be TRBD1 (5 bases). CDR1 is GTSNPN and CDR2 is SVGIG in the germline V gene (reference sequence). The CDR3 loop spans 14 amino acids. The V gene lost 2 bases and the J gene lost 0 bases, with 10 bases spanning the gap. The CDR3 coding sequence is TGTGCCTGGAGTCGGGGGGTCATGAACACTGAAGCTTTCTTT. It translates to CAWSRGVMNTEAFF.